This is a list of T cell receptor beta chains from one sample in a study of shared T cell receptors in the human thymus. Libraries were prepared by immunoSEQ multiplex PCR; TCRdb keeps only in-frame clonotypes and omits some of them. The sample consists of 450,000 to 650,000 clones, about four fifths of them appearing once. In addition, the sample was reused for a study of human thymus T cells.

The sequencing input was thymocytes. The receptors come from a boy in the first two years of life with a congenital heart defect. CDR3s include the opening cysteine and the closing phenylalanine or tryptophan. Some rows mark clone size as missing; the rest say once, few, many or name a class of expanded clone.

clone size: NA; V gene: TRBV10-3; CDR3 protein: CAISARLPNYGYTF
clone size: NA; V gene: TRBV15; CDR3 protein: CATSGREFPGRSYEQYF
clone size: NA; V gene: TRBV4-3; CDR3 protein: CASSQRLAGGINEQFF
clone size: NA; V gene: TRBV27; CDR3 protein: CASRHAPSPLYGYTF
clone size: NA; V gene: TRBV27; CDR3 protein: CASSDSSNTEAFF
clone size: few; V gene: TRBV10-2; CDR3 protein: CASSESTSGRKEGYEQYF
clone size: NA; V gene: TRBV6-1; CDR3 protein: CASSIRDRYTEAFF
clone size: once; V gene: TRBV28; CDR3 protein: CASSYRREGHYEQYF
clone size: NA; V gene: TRBV13; CDR3 protein: CASSSVLAGHNEQFF
clone size: NA; V gene: TRBV4-3; CDR3 protein: CASSHSGTGVDEQYF
clone size: NA; V gene: TRBV25-1; CDR3 protein: CASSGEGGVPNTGELFF
clone size: NA; V gene: TRBV6-4; CDR3 protein: CASRGWDGGFYGYTF
clone size: NA; V gene: TRBV27; CDR3 protein: CASRGDTQYF
clone size: NA; V gene: TRBV18; CDR3 protein: CASSGGTGEETQYF
clone size: NA; V gene: TRBV11-2; CDR3 protein: CASSLDPGLSSYEQYF
clone size: NA; V gene: TRBV28; CDR3 protein: CASSATVQGAHETQYF
clone size: NA; V gene: TRBV27; CDR3 protein: CASSPLRLAGAADTQYF
clone size: NA; V gene: TRBV19; CDR3 protein: CASSNGLAGNEQFF
clone size: NA; V gene: TRBV13; CDR3 protein: CASSPGGTTYEQYF
clone size: NA; V gene: TRBV5-1; CDR3 protein: CASSYTGPTDTQYF
clone size: NA; V gene: TRBV27; CDR3 protein: CASSPAGGVQPQHF
clone size: NA; V gene: TRBV19; CDR3 protein: CASSIKKKAGGSYEQYF
clone size: NA; V gene: TRBV7-9; CDR3 protein: CASSLRPLAGKLGEQFF
clone size: NA; V gene: TRBV4-3; CDR3 protein: CASSQDSSAGCTDTQYF
clone size: NA; V gene: TRBV30; CDR3 protein: CAWSGVAGGPADTQYF
clone size: NA; V gene: TRBV25-1; CDR3 protein: CASSAEFEAYNEQFF
clone size: NA; V gene: TRBV4-3; CDR3 protein: CASSQESRVPTGELFF
clone size: NA; V gene: TRBV2; CDR3 protein: CASPVRGMQRWEQYF
clone size: NA; V gene: TRBV5-1; CDR3 protein: CASSAGRTLETQYF
clone size: NA; V gene: TRBV7-8; CDR3 protein: CASSFHHGGRPDTQYF
clone size: NA; V gene: TRBV10-1; CDR3 protein: CASSSGVGGSTYEQYF